The 20 T cell receptor beta chains reported below all come from one sample, sequenced in a study of blood T cell repertoires in COVID-19. Clones were sequenced by immunoSEQ multiplex PCR, and TCRdb holds only the in-frame ones, with some missing. The sample consists of roughly 180,000 clones, 83% of them appearing once. The sequencing sample was made of PBMCs or T cells enriched from blood (not recorded which). These TCRs come from a woman between 45 and 65 years old in a cohort exposed to, infected with or recovered from COVID-19 (not recorded which).

CDR3 region: CAPGAHNTGELFF. The CDR3 DNA sequence: TGTGCCCCCGGTGCGCACAACACCGGGGAGCTGTTTTTT. The V gene is TRBV7-9, the J gene TRBJ2-2, with D hard to call. The ends were cut back, 11 bases at V and 2 bases at J, with 12 bases in the middle. CDR1 SEHNR and CDR2 FQNEAQ come from the germline V gene (reference sequence). The CDR3 loop spans 13 amino acids.

The V call is TRBV12-2, the J call TRBJ2-5; the table names TRBD2, a call not compared with the DNA. TRBV12-2 constitutes a pseudogene. CDR3 size: 18 residues. The CDR3 protein is CASRTSRLAGGAWETQYF. The CDR3 DNA reads as TGTGCAAGTCGCACCTCCAGGCTCGCAGGAGGGGCGTGGGAGACCCAGTACTTC.

This clone showed up just once. This chain uses TRBV21-1 with TRBJ1-1; the DNA was not compared with TRBD1, the D call given in the table. TRBV21-1 is noted as a pseudogene. There are 14 residues in the CDR3. CDR3 region: CASSRRTGRIEAFF. The CDR3 DNA sequence: TGTGCCAGCAGCAGGAGGACAGGGAGAATTGAAGCTTTCTTT.

V usage is TRBV6-6 and J usage is TRBJ1-1; tentatively, D is TRBD1 (5 bases). CDR1 is MNHNY, CDR2 SVGAGI, per germline (reference sequence). Trimming cost V 6 bases and J 5 bases, with 13 bases left between them. This CDR3 has 13 residues. CDR3 sequence reads: CASRLLQGTEAFF. CDR3 bases: TGTGCCAGCAGACTACTCCAGGGAACTGAAGCTTTCTTT.

The V gene is TRBV5-4, the J gene TRBJ2-7; a weak D match, TRBD1 (6 bases). The CDR3 is 16 residues long. Trimming pared 0 bases from V and 2 bases from J, leaving 15 bases between. The germline gives CDR1 SGHNT, CDR2 YYREEE (reference sequence). The DNA for the CDR3 is TGTGCCAGCAGCTTGGAGGACAGAATTACCCCCTACGAGCAGTACTTC. It translates to CASSLEDRITPYEQYF.

The rearrangement links TRBV27 to TRBJ1-1; tentative D call: TRBD1 (5 bases). The CDR3 sequence is 14 residues long. Germline values: CDR1 MNHEY, CDR2 SMNVEV (reference sequence). V was shortened by 0 bases and J by 1 base, with 6 bases between the two germline ends. CDR3 DNA: TGTGCCAGCAGTTTATCGACAGAGAACACTGAAGCTTTCTTT. It specifies CASSLSTENTEAFF.

The chain carries TRBV19 and TRBJ1-5; 9 bases line up with TRBD1. With 0 bases clipped from V and 0 bases from J, the junction kept 3 bases outside the gene matches. Germline V lookup: CDR1 LNHDA, CDR2 SQIVND (reference sequence). The CDR3 spans 17 residues. In nucleotides, the CDR3 is TGTGCCAGTAGTATAGATCTGACAGGGGGTAGCAATCAGCCCCAGCATTTT. This sequence encodes CASSIDLTGGSNQPQHF.

This rearrangement joins TRBV29-1 to TRBJ2-7; 8 nucleotides align to TRBD2. CDR3 length: 13 amino acids. Trimming cost V 5 bases and J 6 bases; bases outside gene matches: 9. Germline V gives CDR1 SQVTM, CDR2 ANQGSEA. In DNA form, the CDR3 reads TGCAGCGTTATGGGACTAGGGGCGGGCGAGCAGTACTTC. Translated, it gives CSVMGLGAGEQYF.

This chain uses TRBV28 with TRBJ1-1; tentative D call: TRBD1 (5 bases). CDR1 and CDR2 (germline): MDHEN, SYDVKM. There are 11 residues in the CDR3. V lost 4 bases, J lost 11 bases, and 11 bases lay in between. This chain's CDR3 is CASSSGSKAFF. CDR3 DNA sequence: TGTGCCAGCAGTTCAGGGTCTAAGGCTTTCTTT.

V and J are TRBV9 and TRBJ2-1; 7 bases match TRBD2. J gave up 6 bases and V 3 bases, and 9 bases lay outside the gene matches. The CDR3 runs 15 residues. Germline V gene sequence: CDR1 SGDLS, CDR2 YYNGEE. CDR3 nucleotides: TGTGCCAGCAGCGCGTATGGGAGGGCCTTCAATGAGCAGTTCTTC. It is translated as CASSAYGRAFNEQFF.

A few counts support this clone. The chain has TRBV19 and TRBJ2-3; TRBD2 matches at 9 bases. Germline CDR1 LNHDA, CDR2 SQIVND (reference sequence). V trimming: 7 bases; J trimming: 2 bases; junction bases outside the gene matches: 13. This CDR3 has 17 residues. CDR3 coding DNA: TGTGCCAGTACCGCGACGCCGGGACTAGCAAACACAGATACGCAGTATTTT. The encoded protein is CASTATPGLANTDTQYF.

The CDR3 here is CAWSVPIRTGRAEAFF. CDR3 in DNA: TGTGCCTGGAGTGTACCAATCCGGACAGGGAGGGCTGAAGCTTTCTTT. This rearrangement joins TRBV30 to TRBJ1-1; 8 bases align to TRBD1. There are 16 residues in the CDR3. Trimming removed 0 bases from V and 6 bases from J; junction bases left unmatched: 12. The germline CDR1 and CDR2 sequences are GTSNPN and SVGIG (reference sequence).

The chain carries TRBV27 and TRBJ1-5; 11 bases line up with TRBD1. CDR1 and CDR2 (germline): MNHEY, SMNVEV (reference sequence). There are 14 residues in the CDR3. V shed 3 bases, J shed 6 bases, and the junction held 1 base outside the gene matches. The CDR3 DNA reads TGTGCCAGCAGTTTCGGGACAGGGGGTCAGCCCCAGCATTTT. Encoded protein: CASSFGTGGQPQHF.

This chain joins TRBV19 and TRBJ1-5, with 9 bases aligning to TRBD1. The germline gives CDR1 LNHDA, CDR2 SQIVND (reference sequence). V lost 1 base and J lost 7; bases outside the gene matches: 8. The CDR3 extends over 16 amino acids. DNA for the CDR3: TGTGCCAGTAGTATAGGTATACAGGGACAGGGACAGCCCCAGCATTTT. Encoded protein: CASSIGIQGQGQPQHF.

This chain connects TRBV5-4 to TRBJ2-5; D is perhaps TRBD2 (6 bases). Germline CDR1 and CDR2: SGHNT and YYREEE (reference sequence). V shed 3 bases and J shed 0 bases, with 9 bases lying between them. This CDR3 contains 14 residues. CDR3 loop: CASSSSVYQETQYF. CDR3 nucleotide sequence: TGTGCCAGCAGCTCTAGCGTATACCAAGAGACCCAGTACTTC.

The chain has TRBV27 and TRBJ2-6, with 8 bases lining up with TRBD2. J gave up 1 base and V 2 bases, and 4 bases lay outside the gene matches. The CDR3 spans 17 residues. Germline assignment: CDR1 MNHEY and CDR2 SMNVEV (reference sequence). CDR3 bases: TGTGCCAGCAGTTTACAGCGGGAGTCTTCTGGGGCCAACGTCCTGACTTTC. It yields the protein CASSLQRESSGANVLTF.

The rearrangement uses TRBV7-6 and TRBJ1-4; D is perhaps TRBD1 (5 bases). V was shortened by 1 base and J by 5 bases, with 8 bases between the two germline ends. The CDR3 is 14 residues long. Germline V gene data show CDR1 as SGHVS and CDR2 as FNYEAQ. The CDR3 loop reads CASSLDGGNEKLFF. DNA of the CDR3: TGTGCCAGCAGCTTAGACGGGGGAAATGAAAAACTGTTTTTT.

The J gene is TRBJ2-3, the V gene TRBV9; 7 bases are shared with TRBD2. The V gene's germline CDR1 is SGDLS and CDR2 YYNGEE. V lost 3 bases, J lost 0 bases, and 10 bases stayed unmatched. CDR3 size: 17 residues. CDR3 sequence: CASSESLSGSSTDTQYF. The CDR3 coding sequence is TGTGCCAGCAGCGAAAGCCTTAGCGGGTCCAGCACAGATACGCAGTATTTT.

This clone was seen many times. The rearrangement joins TRBV30 to TRBJ2-1; D is undetermined. Germline V gene lookup returns CDR1 GTSNPN and CDR2 SVGIG (reference sequence). This CDR3 comprises 13 residues. Here the CDR3 reads CARSRSSYNEQFF. DNA for the CDR3: TGTGCTCGGAGTCGGAGCTCCTACAATGAGCAGTTCTTC.

The V call is TRBV6-2 or TRBV6-3, the J call TRBJ2-2; 9 nucleotides line up with TRBD1. V trimming: 3 bases; J trimming: 3 bases; junction bases outside the gene matches: 14. This CDR3 contains 19 residues. Looked up from germline, CDR1 is MNHEY and CDR2 is SVGEGT. DNA for the CDR3: TGTGCCAGCAGTTATGCCGACTCTACAGGGGGCGACTACACCGGGGAGCTGTTTTTT. The encoded protein is CASSYADSTGGDYTGELFF.